The T cell receptor (beta chain) under discussion was sequenced for a study of CD8 T cells in Susac syndrome. The CDR3 covers 14 residues. CDR1 and CDR2 from the germline V gene are SGHNT and YYREEE (reference sequence). The junction had 5 bases not matched to a gene; V was cut back by 4 bases and J by 3 bases. Healthy donors, matched for age and sex, constituted the control group. Random hexamers were used to reverse transcribe an amount of roughly 0.5 to 1 ug RNA. The CDR3 of TCR beta was amplified by immunoSEQ multiplex PCR across 54 Vbeta and 13 Jbeta. Via MiXCR, TCRdb re-called the immunoSEQ multiplex PCR reads, giving one row per CDR3 protein. The top ten clones hold around 0.14% of a sample with roughly 110,000 distinct CDR3 sequences, 85% to 95% of them seen once.

This chain links TRBV5-4 with TRBJ1-1, with 8 bases matching TRBD1. The sample consisted of CD4+ T cells from PBMCs. The receptor's source is a human donor in good health. For the CDR3, the DNA is TGTGCCAGCAGCACCGGGACAGGCTACACTGAAGCTTTCTTT. Amino acids: CASSTGTGYTEAFF.